This TCR beta chain was documented in a study of T cells after yellow fever vaccination. Findings and caveats of the study: Of the clonotypes, a small share occurred in both CD4 and CD8 compartments. Re-detected after boosting: most primary clones, more than 95% of CD4 and 80% to 90% of CD8.

The 5'RACE template-switching step produced TCR cDNA and added a universal primer site and UMIs. A single record per CDR3 protein comes from TCRdb applying MiXCR to the 5' RACE reads. The data show roughly 74,000 distinct CDR3 sequences, 7.1% seen once. This clonotype came up a few times. The antigen remains unidentified. With 0 bases removed from V and 4 bases from J, the gap between germline ends came to 5 bases. The CDR3 loop spans 14 amino acids. Germline lookup yields CDR1 SGHRS and CDR2 YFSETQ. This rearrangement joins TRBV5-1 to TRBJ2-6; D gene unclear. This sample comprised CD8+ T cells sorted from PBMCs, obtained 5 days after the first yellow fever vaccination. This TCR was recovered from a man younger than 35 who received the YFV17D yellow fever vaccine. CDR3 loop: CASSLAPGANVLTF. The CDR3 DNA is TGCGCCAGCAGCTTGGCTCCCGGGGCCAACGTCCTGACTTTC.